The text below deals with one T cell receptor (beta chain). Its antigen remains unknown. Looked up from germline, CDR1 is SGHRS and CDR2 is YFSETQ. J was trimmed by 3 bases and V by 0 bases; bases with no gene match: 3. The CDR3 is 15 residues long. The data originate from a study of T cells in localized non-small cell lung cancer. Whole-study findings and limits: Adjacent uninvolved lung tissue had the highest T cell clonality, exceeding tumor. Adjacent lung was found to contain a median around 58 of the top 100 tumor clones. Sequencing, confined to only one tumor region, leaves heterogeneity possible. Longer overall survival was linked to higher blood T cell density.

The table came from immunoSEQ multiplex PCR; TCRdb's copy has only in-frame clones and leaves some out. Of roughly 38,000 clones in the sample, around 86% were seen once. The chain employs TRBV5-1 and TRBJ1-2; 9 nucleotides agree with TRBD1. This clonotype originated in a man aged 18 to 49 with stage I lung adenocarcinoma. The sample here was peripheral blood, taken before any cancer treatment. The CDR3 nucleotides are TGCGCCAGCAGCTTGGACAGGGGGCTTGACTATGGCTACACCTTC. It codes for CASSLDRGLDYGYTF.